What follows are 28 T cell receptor beta chains derived from one specimen sequenced in a study of beta chain features in type 1 diabetes. Regarding the study as a whole: Among all four CD4+ subsets, Type 1 diabetes patients had TCRB CDR3s that were moderately but significantly shorter.

These TCRs are of unknown antigen specificity. The authors reverse transcribed all of the isolated RNA, so sequencing captured expressed TCRB transcripts. Sequencing used immunoSEQ multiplex PCR; TCRdb keeps in-frame clones, though not all of them. The sample lists approximately 57,000 clones, roughly 50% occurring once. Sequenced: Tregs from blood. Source of these receptors: a middle-aged woman with type 1 diabetes.

This clone was counted a few times. This chain joins TRBV6-5 and TRBJ1-2; D is possibly TRBD1 (5 bases). V dropped 6 bases and J dropped 6 bases, with 20 bases sitting between them. Germline V gene sequence: CDR1 MNHEY, CDR2 SVGAGI. The CDR3 covers 15 residues. CDR3 residues: CASSLQGGWVDGYTF. The CDR3 nucleotides are TGTGCCAGCAGCCTCCAGGGTGGGTGGGTGGATGGCTACACCTTC.

The rearrangement links TRBV28 to TRBJ1-5; 7 nucleotides align to TRBD1. V lost 3 bases to trimming and J lost 6 bases; unmatched junction nucleotides: 5. This CDR3 is built from 14 residues. Germline CDR1 MDHEN, CDR2 SYDVKM. The CDR3 protein is CASSLQGGSQPQHF. Written as DNA, the CDR3 is TGTGCCAGCAGTTTGCAGGGGGGTAGTCAGCCCCAGCATTTT.

The rearrangement uses TRBV5-1 and TRBJ1-2; weak D call: TRBD1 (5 bases). The V end lost 2 bases, the J end lost 3 bases, and 11 bases lay between the germline ends. The CDR3 is 14 amino acids. The germline CDR1 and CDR2 sequences are SGHRS and YFSETQ. As DNA, the CDR3 is TGCGCCAGCAGCTTCGAAGGGGCGGACTATGGCTACACCTTC. It is translated as CASSFEGADYGYTF.

The gene calls are TRBV27 and TRBJ1-2; D possibly corresponds to TRBD1 (6 bases). V lost 6 bases and J lost 1, with 15 bases in between. This CDR3 has 15 residues. Germline V CDR1 and CDR2: MNHEY, SMNVEV (reference sequence). CDR3 in amino acids: CASSPWTDNNYGYTF. CDR3 in DNA: TGTGCCAGCAGCCCTTGGACAGATAATAACTATGGCTACACCTTC.

This clone was recorded once. The chain has TRBV6-6 and TRBJ2-7; D might be TRBD2 (7 bases). V was clipped by 6 bases and J by 0 bases, with 12 bases between them. Germline V gene lookup returns CDR1 MNHNY and CDR2 SVGAGI (reference sequence). This CDR3 has 14 residues. The CDR3 protein is CASRRGGSSYEQYF. Written as DNA, the CDR3 is TGTGCCAGCAGGAGGGGGGGAAGCTCCTACGAGCAGTACTTC.

The rearrangement links TRBV5-1 to TRBJ1-3; no firm D call. The germline V and J ends were trimmed by 0 bases and 2 bases, with 15 bases remaining between them. CDR1 and CDR2 (germline): SGHRS, YFSETQ. The CDR3 length is 17 residues. The CDR3 reads CASSLGSGSSPGNTIYF. As DNA, the CDR3 is TGCGCCAGCAGCTTGGGGTCGGGGTCCTCCCCTGGAAACACCATATATTTT.

The chain couples TRBV7-9 to TRBJ2-2; D uncertain. Per germline, CDR1 SEHNR and CDR2 FQNEAQ (reference sequence). The CDR3 loop spans 13 amino acids. Trimming stripped 3 bases from V and 4 bases from J, with 6 bases between. The CDR3 DNA follows: TGTGCCAGCAGCTTGCTAGGCACCGGGGAGCTGTTTTTT. This codes for CASSLLGTGELFF.

The V gene is TRBV27, the J gene TRBJ1-1, with TRBD1 identical over 7 bases. V lost 4 bases, J lost 0 bases, and 5 bases stayed unmatched. The CDR3 totals 15 residues. Germline V lookup: CDR1 MNHEY, CDR2 SMNVEV (reference sequence). The CDR3 here is CASSYRGRMNTEAFF. Here the CDR3 DNA reads TGTGCCAGCAGTTACAGGGGCCGGATGAACACTGAAGCTTTCTTT.

The chain has TRBV2 and TRBJ1-1; 7 bases agree with TRBD1. The V gene end was trimmed by 5 bases and the J gene end by 5 bases; junction bases not matched to a gene: 5. Germline values: CDR1 SNHLY, CDR2 FYNNEI. This CDR3 is 13 amino acids long. In nucleotides, the CDR3 is TGTGCCAGCAGTCCAGGGGGAAAGACTGAAGCTTTCTTT. This translates into CASSPGGKTEAFF.

This clone was detected a few times. The chain carries TRBV4-2 and TRBJ1-6; the D gene is possibly TRBD1 (6 bases). The V end lost 4 bases, the J end lost 8 bases, and 21 bases lay between the germline ends. From germline, CDR1 is LGHNA and CDR2 YNFKEQ. This CDR3 has 17 amino acids. CDR3 loop: CASSPGAGAGGYSPLHF. CDR3 sequence (DNA): TGTGCCAGCAGCCCAGGGGCGGGGGCAGGAGGTTATTCACCCCTCCACTTT.

This clone has only a few counts. The rearrangement links TRBV7-2 to TRBJ2-5, with a weak D call TRBD2 (5 bases). V lost 4 bases and J lost 5, with 14 bases in between. CDR3 length: 14 amino acids. The germline gives CDR1 SGHTA, CDR2 FQGNSA. CDR3 DNA sequence: TGTGCCAGCAGCTCGGAGGCCCGCCGGGAGACCCAGTACTTC. Translation: CASSSEARRETQYF. Based on the CDR3 plus reference TRBV7-2 and TRBJ2-5, the full variable domain is GAGVSQSPSNKVTEKGKDVELRCDPISGHTALYWYRQSLGQGLEFLIYFQGNSAPDKSGLPSDRFSAERTGGSVSTLTIQRTQQEDSAVYLCASSSEARRETQYFGPGTRLLVL.

Sample share makes this clone medium-sized. The chain carries TRBV7-9 and TRBJ1-4; 7 positions match TRBD1. The V segment lost 5 bases and the J segment 13 bases; nucleotides outside the gene matches: 7. The CDR3 covers 12 residues. The germline gives CDR1 SEHNR, CDR2 FQNEAQ (reference sequence). This CDR3 is CASSLPQGRLFF. The CDR3 DNA is TGTGCCAGCAGCCTCCCACAGGGGAGACTGTTTTTT.

V usage is TRBV27 and J usage is TRBJ1-4; tentative D call: TRBD1 (5 bases). The length of the CDR3 is 15 residues. V was trimmed by 3 bases and J by 5 bases, leaving 13 bases between them. The germline V gene encodes CDR1 MNHEY and CDR2 SMNVEV (reference sequence). Here the CDR3 DNA reads TGTGCCAGCAGTTTTACTACCGGGGGAAATGAAAAACTGTTTTTT. It encodes CASSFTTGGNEKLFF.

This clone showed up just a few times. The chain joins TRBV30 to TRBJ2-5; TRBD1 matches at 7 bases. Germline lookup yields CDR1 GTSNPN and CDR2 SVGIG (reference sequence). Trimming took 8 bases from V and 1 from J; bases not matched to a gene: 1. This CDR3 has 11 residues. CDR3 sequence: CARDSQETQYF. The CDR3 DNA sequence: TGTGCCCGGGACAGCCAAGAGACCCAGTACTTC.

The gene calls are TRBV4-3 and TRBJ2-5; a weak D match, TRBD1 (5 bases). In germline, CDR1 is LGHNA, CDR2 YSLEER. Trimming left V 3 bases short and J 11 bases short, with 22 bases between. The CDR3 contains 15 residues. The CDR3: CASSHLKQGVAEQYF. The CDR3 DNA follows: TGCGCCAGCAGCCACCTCAAACAAGGGGTCGCGGAGCAGTACTTC.

This sequence joins TRBV18 and TRBJ1-6, with TRBD1 as a possible D gene (5 bases). V was trimmed by 3 bases and J by 7 bases, leaving 16 bases between them. The CDR3 runs 16 residues. CDR1 and CDR2 (germline): KGHSH, LQKENI. The CDR3 DNA is TGTGCCAGCTCACCTAACGCTAGGGGCGGCAATTCACCCCTCCACTTT. Translated, it gives CASSPNARGGNSPLHF.

This clone appeared a few times. The rearrangement links TRBV5-1 to TRBJ2-5; a weak D match, TRBD2 (5 bases). This CDR3 is built from 14 residues. The ends were cut back, 1 base at V and 4 bases at J, with 11 bases in the middle. Germline V lookup: CDR1 SGHRS, CDR2 YFSETQ. CDR3 coding DNA: TGCGCCAGCAGCTTGACTAGTCCAGGAGAGACCCAGTACTTC. Protein sequence: CASSLTSPGETQYF.

The chain combines TRBV28 with TRBJ1-3, with D uncertain. With 8 bases removed from V and 2 bases from J, the gap between germline ends came to 7 bases. CDR1 and CDR2 from the germline V gene are MDHEN and SYDVKM. CDR3 size: 12 residues. The CDR3 reads CASLPTGNTIYF. The DNA of the CDR3 is TGTGCCAGCCTACCTACTGGAAACACCATATATTTT.

This clone was detected only a few times. This sequence joins TRBV30 and TRBJ1-2; 9 nucleotides align to TRBD1. J was trimmed by 6 bases and V by 3 bases; bases with no gene match: 5. The CDR3 sequence is 13 residues long. Looked up from germline, CDR1 is GTSNPN and CDR2 is SVGIG (reference sequence). CDR3 DNA: TGTGCCTGGAGACAGACAGGGGGTCATGGCTACACCTTC. It yields the protein CAWRQTGGHGYTF.

This clone turned up a few times. The V gene is TRBV7-9, the J gene TRBJ2-4; TRBD1 might be the D (5 bases). The germline V gene has CDR1 SEHNR and CDR2 FQNEAQ (reference sequence). The CDR3 sequence is 14 residues long. V was trimmed by 1 base and J by 4 bases, leaving 8 bases between them. CDR3 sequence: CASSLGDRKNIQYF. The CDR3 coding sequence is TGTGCCAGCAGCTTAGGCGACAGAAAAAACATTCAGTACTTC.

V usage is TRBV7-2 and J usage is TRBJ2-4, with TRBD2 matching 7 bases. The CDR3 contains 15 residues. Unmatched junction bases numbered 12, after V lost 5 bases and J lost 8 bases. Germline V CDR1 and CDR2: SGHTA, FQGNSA. The CDR3 sequence is CASSPGRASRDIQYF. The DNA of the CDR3 is TGTGCCAGCAGCCCAGGGAGGGCGAGTAGGGACATTCAGTACTTC.

This chain connects TRBV7-8 to TRBJ1-1, with D uncertain. CDR1 and CDR2 (germline): SGHVS, FQNEAQ. Trimming removed 1 base from V and 3 bases from J, with 12 bases in between. This CDR3 spans 15 amino acids. CDR3 protein: CASSLDRGPDTEAFF. For the CDR3, the DNA is TGTGCCAGCAGCTTAGACCGAGGGCCCGACACTGAAGCTTTCTTT.

This clone has just one count. V and J are TRBV10-3 and TRBJ1-2; D gene unclear. V shed 0 bases and J shed 2 bases, with 13 bases lying between them. Germline V gene data show CDR1 as ENHRY and CDR2 as SYGVKD. The length of the CDR3 is 16 residues. The CDR3 DNA reads TGTGCCATCAGTGAGTCGAGCGGCAGACTGAACTATGGCTACACCTTC. As protein: CAISESSGRLNYGYTF.

The chain combines TRBV11-3 with TRBJ1-1; D not certain. In germline, CDR1 is SGHNT, CDR2 YENEEA. CDR3 length: 14 amino acids. With 0 bases removed from V and 1 base from J, the gap between germline ends came to 6 bases. The CDR3 nucleotides are TGTGCCAGCAGCTTAGATGGGCCGAACACTGAAGCTTTCTTT. It yields the protein CASSLDGPNTEAFF.

This chain joins TRBV4-1 and TRBJ2-5; 13 nucleotides align to TRBD2. Germline V gene sequence: CDR1 MGHRA, CDR2 YSYEKL. The CDR3 spans 15 residues. Trimming at V came to 1 base and at J to 9 bases, leaving 5 bases not matched to a gene. The DNA of the CDR3 is TGCGCCAGCAGCCAAGGTGGGACTAGCGGGACGCCCCAGTACTTC. Protein: CASSQGGTSGTPQYF.

The J gene is TRBJ1-4, the V gene TRBV7-8, with TRBD1 matching over 7 bases. Trimming at V came to 2 bases and at J to 3 bases, leaving 6 bases not matched to a gene. The CDR3 consists of 16 residues. Germline CDR1 SGHVS, CDR2 FQNEAQ. CDR3 region: CASSLSRTGPNEKLFF. CDR3 DNA sequence: TGTGCCAGCAGCTTATCCCGGACAGGCCCTAATGAAAAACTGTTTTTT.

This chain connects TRBV28 to TRBJ2-7, with 7 positions matching TRBD1. Germline CDR1 and CDR2: MDHEN and SYDVKM. V was pared by 5 bases and J by 12 bases, with 10 bases of the junction left unmatched. There are 12 residues in the CDR3. CDR3: CASSLRGLERYF. The CDR3 DNA reads TGTGCCAGCAGTCTGAGGGGGCTAGAACGGTACTTC.

This rearrangement joins TRBV6-5 to TRBJ2-7, with 9 bases lining up with TRBD1. The trim removed 2 bases at V and 3 bases at J, leaving 5 bases unmatched. The CDR3 covers 15 residues. Germline assignment: CDR1 MNHEY and CDR2 SVGAGI. The CDR3, as DNA: TGTGCCAGCAGTTACCCTGGACAGGGGAACTACGAGCAGTACTTC. Its translation is CASSYPGQGNYEQYF.